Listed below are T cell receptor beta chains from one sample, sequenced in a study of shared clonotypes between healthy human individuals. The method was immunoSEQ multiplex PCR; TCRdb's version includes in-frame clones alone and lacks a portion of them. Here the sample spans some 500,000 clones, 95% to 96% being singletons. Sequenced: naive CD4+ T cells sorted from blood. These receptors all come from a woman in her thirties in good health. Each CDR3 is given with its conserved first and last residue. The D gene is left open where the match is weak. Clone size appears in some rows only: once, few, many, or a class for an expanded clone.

DNA: TGTGCCAGCAGTGAACCCTACGAGCAGTACTTC
CDR3: CASSEPYEQYF
size: NA
J: TRBJ2-7
D: NA
V: TRBV2

DNA: TGTGCCAGTACCAACCAGTTCGCGCGGGCCTTAAGCAATCAGCCCCAGCATTTT
CDR3: CASTNQFARALSNQPQHF
size: NA
J: TRBJ1-5
D: NA
V: TRBV19

DNA: TGTGCCAGCAGTTTATCCACTAGCGGGAGCAATGAGCAGTTCTTC
CDR3: CASSLSTSGSNEQFF
size: NA
J: TRBJ2-1
D: TRBD2
V: TRBV28

DNA: TGTGCCAGCAGTACGGGACAAGCTAACACCGGGGAGCTGTTTTTT
CDR3: CASSTGQANTGELFF
size: NA
J: TRBJ2-2
D: NA
V: TRBV28

DNA: TGTGCCAGCAGTTTAACAGGGACCAACTATGGCTACACCTTC
CDR3: CASSLTGTNYGYTF
size: NA
J: TRBJ1-2
D: NA
V: TRBV28

DNA: TGTGCCAGCAGTTACGGAGTTCGGCAAGAGACCCAGTACTTC
CDR3: CASSYGVRQETQYF
size: NA
J: TRBJ2-5
D: NA
V: TRBV6-5

DNA: TGCGCCAGCAGGGGCCCCGGGGGGGGTGAGCAGTTCTTC
CDR3: CASRGPGGGEQFF
size: NA
J: TRBJ2-1
D: TRBD2
V: TRBV10-1

DNA: TGCGCCAGCAGCCAACGCGGGACCCCTAACACCGGGGAGCTGTTTTTT
CDR3: CASSQRGTPNTGELFF
size: NA
J: TRBJ2-2
D: NA
V: TRBV4-1

DNA: TGCGCCAGCAAGACTAGCGTTAGATCTAGCACAGATACGCAGTATTTT
CDR3: CASKTSVRSSTDTQYF
size: NA
J: TRBJ2-3
D: TRBD2
V: TRBV5-1

DNA: TGTGCCAGCAGCGTAGGTCCAGGACAGGGAGCCTACGAGCAGTACTTC
CDR3: CASSVGPGQGAYEQYF
size: NA
J: TRBJ2-7
D: TRBD1
V: TRBV9

DNA: TGTGCCAGCAGCCCGGCGACTAGCGGGAGAGAGACCCAGTACTTC
CDR3: CASSPATSGRETQYF
size: few
J: TRBJ2-5
D: TRBD2
V: TRBV5-4

DNA: TGTGCCAGCAGAGGTCAAGATCCGGACAGTCAAGAGACCCAGTACTTC
CDR3: CASRGQDPDSQETQYF
size: NA
J: TRBJ2-5
D: NA
V: TRBV21-1

DNA: TGTGCCAGCTCACATACCGGGACAGGGTACGAGCAGTACTTC
CDR3: CASSHTGTGYEQYF
size: NA
J: TRBJ2-7
D: TRBD1
V: TRBV18

DNA: TGTGCCAGCTCACCGTCTAGCGGGAGCTACGAGCAGTACTTC
CDR3: CASSPSSGSYEQYF
size: NA
J: TRBJ2-7
D: TRBD2
V: TRBV18

DNA: TGTGCCAGCGCTTTTAGCGGAATAATGAACACTGAAGCTTTCTTT
CDR3: CASAFSGIMNTEAFF
size: NA
J: TRBJ1-1
D: NA
V: TRBV2

DNA: TGTGCCAGCAGCTCGAAAACTACTAGCTCCTATAATTCACCCCTCCACTTT
CDR3: CASSSKTTSSYNSPLHF
size: NA
J: TRBJ1-6
D: NA
V: TRBV11-2

DNA: TGTGCCAGCAGCTTGCAGTCTCATAGCAATCAGCCCCAGCATTTT
CDR3: CASSLQSHSNQPQHF
size: NA
J: TRBJ1-5
D: NA
V: TRBV7-2

DNA: TGCGCCAGCAGTGCTGCCCCGGGACAAGGGGTACCCTACGAGCAGTACTTC
CDR3: CASSAAPGQGVPYEQYF
size: NA
J: TRBJ2-7
D: NA
V: TRBV10-1

DNA: TGTGCCAGCAGTGCATCCGGGGTACTATACGAGCAGTACTTC
CDR3: CASSASGVLYEQYF
size: NA
J: TRBJ2-7
D: NA
V: TRBV4-2

DNA: TGCGCCAGCAGCCCACGGACTAGCGGGAGCGCCGAGCAGTACTTC
CDR3: CASSPRTSGSAEQYF
size: NA
J: TRBJ2-7
D: TRBD2
V: TRBV5-1

DNA: TGTGCCAGCAGCCAAGAAGGACAAAAAAGGGGATCTAGCGGGAGAGGGGATACGCAGTATTTT
CDR3: CASSQEGQKRGSSGRGDTQYF
size: NA
J: TRBJ2-3
D: TRBD2
V: TRBV14

DNA: TGCAGCGTGCCGGGACAGGGTTCTTACGAGCAGTACTTC
CDR3: CSVPGQGSYEQYF
size: NA
J: TRBJ2-7
D: TRBD1
V: TRBV29-1

DNA: TGTGCCAGCAGTGGACAAGTCCTGGCCTATGGCTACACCTTC
CDR3: CASSGQVLAYGYTF
size: NA
J: TRBJ1-2
D: NA
V: TRBV28

DNA: TGTGCCAGCAGCTCCAGGACTAGCGGGAGCGCTGAGCAGTTCTTC
CDR3: CASSSRTSGSAEQFF
size: NA
J: TRBJ2-1
D: TRBD2
V: TRBV7-2

DNA: TGTGCCAGCAGTCCAATTACGGGGACTGAAAAACTGTTTTTT
CDR3: CASSPITGTEKLFF
size: NA
J: TRBJ1-4
D: NA
V: TRBV6-6

DNA: TGCAGCGTTGAGGCGCGACTAGCGTTAGAGACCCAGTACTTC
CDR3: CSVEARLALETQYF
size: NA
J: TRBJ2-5
D: TRBD2
V: TRBV29-1

DNA: TGTGCCAGCAGCCCCCAGGGGAAAGTGAACACTGAAGCTTTCTTT
CDR3: CASSPQGKVNTEAFF
size: few
J: TRBJ1-1
D: NA
V: TRBV9

DNA: TGTGCCAGCAGCGCCGGAGCGAACACTGAAGCTTTCTTT
CDR3: CASSAGANTEAFF
size: NA
J: TRBJ1-1
D: NA
V: TRBV7-3

DNA: TGCAGCGTTGAAGATGAACAGGGAAACTATGGCTACACTTTC
CDR3: CSVEDEQGNYGYTF
size: NA
J: TRBJ1-2
D: NA
V: TRBV29-1

DNA: TGTGCCACCAGCAGAGACCCGGGGATAGGGACAGGGTTCTGGTACGAGCAGTACTTC
CDR3: CATSRDPGIGTGFWYEQYF
size: NA
J: TRBJ2-7
D: TRBD1
V: TRBV15

DNA: TGTGCCAGCAGCTTGGCACATGAGCAGTTCTTC
CDR3: CASSLAHEQFF
size: NA
J: TRBJ2-1
D: NA
V: TRBV5-6

DNA: TGTGCCAGCAGTTTATTCCCCCGATGGAGGCGGAGAAATTACACAGATACGCAGTATTTT
CDR3: CASSLFPRWRRRNYTDTQYF
size: NA
J: TRBJ2-3
D: NA
V: TRBV28

DNA: TGTGCCAGCTCACCAAGGGGTGGTACTGAAGCTTTCTTT
CDR3: CASSPRGGTEAFF
size: NA
J: TRBJ1-1
D: NA
V: TRBV18

DNA: TGTGCCAGCAGTTCCCCCGTGAGGGGTCATACTGAAGCTTTCTTT
CDR3: CASSSPVRGHTEAFF
size: NA
J: TRBJ1-1
D: NA
V: TRBV27

DNA: TGTGCCAGTAGTAATGTCGGAGACACTGAAGCTTTCTTT
CDR3: CASSNVGDTEAFF
size: NA
J: TRBJ1-1
D: NA
V: TRBV19

DNA: TGTGCCAGCAGTGGGAGGGGTTCCTACGAGCAGTACTTC
CDR3: CASSGRGSYEQYF
size: NA
J: TRBJ2-7
D: TRBD2
V: TRBV11-2

DNA: TGTGCCAGCAGCCCCTACCAGGTCGCAGAGACCCAGTACTTC
CDR3: CASSPYQVAETQYF
size: NA
J: TRBJ2-5
D: NA
V: TRBV28

DNA: TGCGCCAGCAGCTTGGGGTCCTTGGACACTGAAGCTTTCTTT
CDR3: CASSLGSLDTEAFF
size: NA
J: TRBJ1-1
D: NA
V: TRBV5-1

DNA: TGTGCCAGCTCACCACCAAAACTAGCGGGCGGTTACGAGCAGTACTTC
CDR3: CASSPPKLAGGYEQYF
size: NA
J: TRBJ2-7
D: TRBD2
V: TRBV18

DNA: TGTGCCAGCACCCGACTAGCGGCAACCAATGAGCAGTTCTTC
CDR3: CASTRLAATNEQFF
size: NA
J: TRBJ2-1
D: TRBD2
V: TRBV6-6

DNA: TGTGCCAGCAGCCCTCAAGGGGGTCAGACTTACGAGCAGTACTTC
CDR3: CASSPQGGQTYEQYF
size: NA
J: TRBJ2-7
D: NA
V: TRBV14

DNA: TGTGCCAGCAATGAGCGGTTCTCTGGAAACACCATATATTTT
CDR3: CASNERFSGNTIYF
size: NA
J: TRBJ1-3
D: NA
V: TRBV28

DNA: TGTGCCAGCAGCTCTGGACAGGGGGCTGGAGATGGCTACACCTTC
CDR3: CASSSGQGAGDGYTF
size: NA
J: TRBJ1-2
D: TRBD1
V: TRBV5-6

DNA: TGCGCCAGCAGTGACGCGGGAGATTCCACAGATACGCAGTATTTT
CDR3: CASSDAGDSTDTQYF
size: NA
J: TRBJ2-3
D: TRBD2
V: TRBV10-2

DNA: TGTGCCAGCAGCTTTCTACCCGGGCGCACAACCTACGAGCAGTACTTC
CDR3: CASSFLPGRTTYEQYF
size: NA
J: TRBJ2-7
D: NA
V: TRBV5-5

DNA: TGTGCCAGCGGAGCGGGAGGAATCCACGAGCAGTACTTC
CDR3: CASGAGGIHEQYF
size: NA
J: TRBJ2-7
D: TRBD2
V: TRBV28

DNA: TGTGCCAGTAGTTCACTAGCGGCTCAAGAGACCCAGTACTTC
CDR3: CASSSLAAQETQYF
size: NA
J: TRBJ2-5
D: TRBD2
V: TRBV19

DNA: TGTGCCAGCAGCTTACTGGGCCGCACAGATACGCAGTATTTT
CDR3: CASSLLGRTDTQYF
size: NA
J: TRBJ2-3
D: NA
V: TRBV7-3

DNA: TGCGCCAGCAGCTCCGGGACAGGGCCCACCGGGGAGCTGTTTTTT
CDR3: CASSSGTGPTGELFF
size: NA
J: TRBJ2-2
D: TRBD1
V: TRBV5-1

DNA: TGTGCCAGCACCCGACTAGCGGAGAGCTCCTACGAGCAGTACTTC
CDR3: CASTRLAESSYEQYF
size: NA
J: TRBJ2-7
D: TRBD2
V: TRBV28

DNA: TGTGCCAGCAACTCGGGACTAGCGGCCTACAATGAGCAGTTCTTC
CDR3: CASNSGLAAYNEQFF
size: once
J: TRBJ2-1
D: TRBD2
V: TRBV6-6

DNA: TGCGCCAGCAGCGGGGGGCCACGGGAGACCCAGTACTTC
CDR3: CASSGGPRETQYF
size: NA
J: TRBJ2-5
D: NA
V: TRBV5-1

DNA: TGCAGTGGGCAGCCGACTAATGGCTACACCTTC
CDR3: CSGQPTNGYTF
size: NA
J: TRBJ1-2
D: NA
V: TRBV20-1

DNA: TGTGCCATCAGTGAGGATTTCTATGGCTACACCTTC
CDR3: CAISEDFYGYTF
size: NA
J: TRBJ1-2
D: NA
V: TRBV10-3

DNA: TGTGCCAGCAGCCCATTGGGGGGGGAGGGTTTGGAGACCCAGTACTTC
CDR3: CASSPLGGEGLETQYF
size: NA
J: TRBJ2-5
D: TRBD2
V: TRBV7-9